Each of the 17 T cell receptor beta chains below was sequenced from the same sample in a study of blood T cell repertoires in COVID-19. The repertoire was sequenced with immunoSEQ multiplex PCR; TCRdb's copy has only in-frame clones and lacks some. The repertoire has 40,000 to 50,000 clones, about four fifths of them found once; the top ten carry about 40%. The sample was peripheral blood. These TCRs come from a man in his forties with active or convalescent COVID-19.

This chain connects TRBV6-1 to TRBJ2-5; 8 bases are a match to TRBD1. The germline gives CDR1 MNHNS, CDR2 SASEGT. V lost 3 bases to trimming and J lost 4 bases; unmatched junction nucleotides: 1. The CDR3 sequence is 13 residues long. CDR3 sequence reads: CASSDQGAETQYF. In DNA form, the CDR3 reads TGTGCCAGCAGTGACCAGGGGGCAGAGACCCAGTACTTC.

In this sample, this clone is medium-sized (0.01 to 0.1%). This chain links TRBV4-3 with TRBJ1-6; TRBD1 matches 9 bases. Germline loops: CDR1 LGHNA, CDR2 YSLEER. J was trimmed by 9 bases and V by 4 bases; bases with no gene match: 4. The CDR3 covers 14 residues. The CDR3 DNA sequence: TGCGCCAGCAGCCTGGGGACAGGGACTTCACCCCTCCACTTT. Encoded protein: CASSLGTGTSPLHF.

This chain connects TRBV27 to TRBJ2-7; D is unclear. Germline loops: CDR1 MNHEY, CDR2 SMNVEV (reference sequence). V was cut by 5 bases and J by 3 bases, with 17 bases left in between. This CDR3 region has 15 residues. Written as DNA, the CDR3 is TGTGCCAGCAGTACCTCATCAGGCCGCCACTACGAGCAGTACTTC. It translates to CASSTSSGRHYEQYF.

In its sample, this clone was seen once. The chain joins TRBV7-9 to TRBJ2-3, with D possibly TRBD2 on 6 matching bases. Trimming removed 4 bases from V and 4 bases from J, with 12 bases in between. Germline V gives CDR1 SEHNR, CDR2 FQNEAQ (reference sequence). The CDR3 covers 14 residues. The DNA for the CDR3 is TGTGCCAGCAGCTCCGGGGGTGGGGCAGATACGCAGTATTTT. Protein sequence: CASSSGGGADTQYF.

For the CDR3, the DNA is TGCGCCAGCAGTGGCGGGGAGGGAACCTACGAGCAGTACTTC. This sequence encodes CASSGGEGTYEQYF. V gene TRBV10-1 combines with J gene TRBJ2-7, with 7 bases aligning to TRBD2. The CDR3 has 14 amino acids. CDR1 and CDR2 from the germline V gene are WNHNN and SYGVQD (reference sequence). The V gene end was trimmed by 4 bases and the J gene end by 2 bases; junction bases not matched to a gene: 5.

This clone was seen only once. The J gene is TRBJ1-1, the V gene TRBV18; D is undetermined. The CDR3 has 12 residues. The V gene lost 3 bases and the J gene lost 5 bases, with 7 bases spanning the gap. CDR1 KGHSH and CDR2 LQKENI come from the germline V gene. In nucleotides, the CDR3 is TGTGCCAGCTCACCCGGTGTGACTGAAGCTTTCTTT. It codes for CASSPGVTEAFF.

This clone was recorded a few times. The chain couples TRBV2 to TRBJ1-1; perhaps TRBD1 as D (5 bases). Germline lookup yields CDR1 SNHLY and CDR2 FYNNEI. The CDR3 spans 13 residues. Trimming pared 6 bases from V and 1 base from J, leaving 9 bases between. CDR3 nucleotide sequence: TGTGCCAGCAGCTTCGGGGGGAACACTGAAGCTTTCTTT. The encoded protein is CASSFGGNTEAFF.

The rearrangement uses TRBV6-5 and TRBJ2-7; D call uncertain. The germline CDR1 and CDR2 sequences are MNHEY and SVGAGI. The CDR3 is 11 residues long. V lost 0 bases to trimming and J lost 10 bases, with 7 bases between them. The CDR3 coding sequence is TGTGCCAGCAGTTACTCGGCGGTTCAGTACTTC. This sequence encodes CASSYSAVQYF.

Written as DNA, the CDR3 is TGTGCCAGCAGGAAAGAGGGTCTGGCCCAAGAGACCCAGTACTTC. Protein: CASRKEGLAQETQYF. This chain connects TRBV7-2 to TRBJ2-5, with a weak D call TRBD2 (5 bases). CDR3 size: 15 residues. Germline values: CDR1 SGHTA, CDR2 FQGNSA. The V end was cut by 6 bases, the J end by 1 base, with 15 bases between.

This chain uses TRBV29-1 with TRBJ1-2, with unresolved D. The CDR3 runs 12 residues. Germline V lookup: CDR1 SQVTM, CDR2 ANQGSEA. The V gene lost 4 bases and the J gene lost 2 bases, with 8 bases spanning the gap. DNA of the CDR3: TGCAGCGTTGCGGTCGCAAACTATGGCTACACCTTC. Amino acid sequence: CSVAVANYGYTF. Complete variable domain (other parts from reference TRBV29-1 and TRBJ1-2): SAVISQKPSRDICQRGTSLTIQCQVDSQVTMMFWYRQQPGQSLTLIATANQGSEATYESGFVIDKFPISRPNLTFSTLTVSNMSPEDSSIYLCSVAVANYGYTFGSGTRLTVV.

This chain uses TRBV19 with TRBJ1-1; D remains unclear. The germline gives CDR1 LNHDA, CDR2 SQIVND (reference sequence). V lost 3 bases and J 1 base, leaving 15 bases between the germline ends. This CDR3 is built from 16 residues. In DNA, the CDR3 is TGTGCCAGTAGTATGAGGACTTTCGTGGGGAACACTGAAGCTTTCTTT. It specifies CASSMRTFVGNTEAFF. The whole variable domain, filled in from reference TRBV19 and TRBJ1-1, reads DGGITQSPKYLFRKEGQNVTLSCEQNLNHDAMYWYRQDPGQGLRLIYYSQIVNDFQKGDIAEGYSVSREKKESFPLTVTSAQKNPTAFYLCASSMRTFVGNTEAFFGQGTRLTVV.

This chain connects TRBV27 to TRBJ1-2; 7 bases are shared with TRBD1. CDR1 is MNHEY, CDR2 SMNVEV, per germline (reference sequence). V shed 4 bases and J 3 bases; nucleotides not matched to a gene: 5. The CDR3 contains 14 residues. CDR3 nucleotide sequence: TGTGCCAGCAGTTCCCGGGACAGCTACTATGGCTACACCTTC. This codes for CASSSRDSYYGYTF.

This clone was seen once. This CDR3 is CASSIGVSSGNTIYF. CDR3 DNA: TGTGCCAGTAGTATAGGAGTGTCATCTGGAAACACCATATATTTT. V and J are TRBV19 and TRBJ1-3, with D unclear. Trimming removed 1 base at V and 1 base at J, with 8 bases between. The CDR3 has 15 amino acids. The germline V gene encodes CDR1 LNHDA and CDR2 SQIVND (reference sequence).

The CDR3 coding sequence is TGCGCCAGCAGTGAGGAAGCGGAGAGCACAGATACGCAGTATTTT. It translates to CASSEEAESTDTQYF. This chain connects TRBV10-1 to TRBJ2-3; possibly TRBD2 for D (5 bases). The CDR3 extends over 15 amino acids. The germline gives CDR1 WNHNN, CDR2 SYGVQD (reference sequence). Trimming removed 2 bases from V and 0 bases from J, with 9 bases in between.

This CDR3 reads CASSSLGDKYEQYF. The CDR3 nucleotides read TGTGCCAGCAGCTCCCTCGGGGATAAATACGAGCAGTACTTC. The chain carries TRBV13 and TRBJ2-7; weak D call: TRBD2 (5 bases). Germline CDR1 PRHDT, CDR2 FYEKMQ (reference sequence). Trimming cost V 4 bases and J 4 bases, with 14 bases left between them. This CDR3 spans 14 amino acids.

This chain links TRBV29-1 with TRBJ2-7; the match to TRBD1 covers 7 bases. CDR1 SQVTM and CDR2 ANQGSEA come from the germline V gene. V was pared by 3 bases and J by 6 bases, with 11 bases of the junction left unmatched. CDR3 length: 14 amino acids. CDR3 nucleotide sequence: TGCAGCGTTGACCTGACAGGGATCAGTAGCGAGCAGTACTTC. It specifies CSVDLTGISSEQYF.

This chain links TRBV7-2 with TRBJ2-7; 8 nucleotides align to TRBD2. The CDR3 covers 15 residues. After removal of 2 bases from V and 4 bases from J, the junction contained 7 bases not matched to a gene. CDR1 SGHTA and CDR2 FQGNSA come from the germline V gene. Here the CDR3 DNA reads TGTGCCAGCAGCTTAAGCGTAGCGGGGAAATACGAGCAGTACTTC. Translated: CASSLSVAGKYEQYF.